A selection of T cell receptor beta chains follows, all from one sample in a study of control samples from healthy donors and cancer patients. Profiling relied on immunoSEQ multiplex PCR, and the TCRdb table lists in-frame clones only, not all of them. The sample lists some 94,000 clones; roughly nine tenths were seen once. The sample was blood. The receptors here all came from a woman between 50 and 59 years old in good health. The CDR3 runs from the conserved cysteine through the conserved F or W. Fields, in order: D gene, J gene, V gene, clone size, CDR3 DNA, CDR3 protein. A D gene is named only where the DNA matches it firmly. Expanded clones are given a class, and other clones once, few, many or no size at all.

D: .
J: TRBJ2-7
V: TRBV3-1/TRBV3-2
size: .
DNA: TGTGCCAGCAGCCAAGAGGAGGGTCAGCAGTACTTC
CDR3: CASSQEEGQQYF

D: .
J: TRBJ2-5
V: TRBV7-9
size: once
DNA: TGTGCCAGCAGCTATCCCCCGAGCCGGGAGACCCAGTACTTC
CDR3: CASSYPPSRETQYF

D: .
J: TRBJ1-2
V: TRBV7-9
size: .
DNA: TGTGCCAGCAGTAATGAGGCATTCTATGGCTACACCTTC
CDR3: CASSNEAFYGYTF

D: .
J: TRBJ2-1
V: TRBV6-5
size: .
DNA: TGTGCCAGCAGTTACTCCCCCCGAGCGGTGTACAATGAGCAGTTCTTC
CDR3: CASSYSPRAVYNEQFF

D: .
J: TRBJ2-1
V: TRBV7-6
size: .
DNA: TGTGCCAGCAGCTTAGAAGGGCCTCGGTGGAATGAGCAGTTCTTC
CDR3: CASSLEGPRWNEQFF

D: TRBD2
J: TRBJ2-4
V: TRBV9
size: .
DNA: TGTGCCAGCAGCGTAGGGGGACTAGCGGGAGGGGTCACCAAAAACATTCAGTACTTC
CDR3: CASSVGGLAGGVTKNIQYF

D: .
J: TRBJ2-7
V: TRBV5-5
size: .
DNA: TGTGCCAGCTCCCGGGACTTATCCTACGAGCAGTACTTC
CDR3: CASSRDLSYEQYF

D: TRBD1
J: TRBJ1-5
V: TRBV6-5
size: once
DNA: TGTGCCAGCCGGGACAGGGTTAATAACCAGCCCCAGCATTTT
CDR3: CASRDRVNNQPQHF

D: .
J: TRBJ1-3
V: TRBV18
size: .
DNA: TGTGCCAGCTCCGCCGTAAGGACAGAAAACTCTGGAAACACCATATATTTT
CDR3: CASSAVRTENSGNTIYF

D: .
J: TRBJ2-3
V: TRBV5-8
size: .
DNA: TGTGCCAGCAGCTTGGTCCCAGATACGCAGTATTTT
CDR3: CASSLVPDTQYF

D: TRBD1
J: TRBJ2-7
V: TRBV5-1
size: .
DNA: TGCGCCAGCAGCTTGGTCTTGGTCTGGGACAGGGGGGAAAAGGAGATCCTCGAGCAGTACTTC
CDR3: CASSLVLVWDRGEKEILEQYF

D: .
J: TRBJ2-1
V: TRBV3-1/TRBV3-2
size: .
DNA: TGTGCCAGCAGCCAAGGGGTCTCCAGCTCCTACAATGAGCAGTTCTTC
CDR3: CASSQGVSSSYNEQFF

D: TRBD1
J: TRBJ1-1
V: TRBV6-1
size: .
DNA: TGTGCCAGCAGTGAACAGGGGGCACTTGGCACTGAAGCTTTCTTT
CDR3: CASSEQGALGTEAFF

D: .
J: TRBJ2-1
V: TRBV7-9
size: once
DNA: TGTGCCAGCAGCCCCGTTGGGGCAAGTGAGCAGTTCTTC
CDR3: CASSPVGASEQFF

D: .
J: TRBJ2-3
V: TRBV5-4
size: .
DNA: TGTGCCAGCAGCGGGGGCGATAAGCAGTATTTT
CDR3: CASSGGDKQYF

D: .
J: TRBJ1-3
V: TRBV4-1
size: .
DNA: TGCGCCAGCAGCCAAGAACGACCCGGACGGGGACTTTCTTACCGATTTGGAAACACCATATATTTT
CDR3: CASSQERPGRGLSYRFGNTIYF

D: .
J: TRBJ1-3
V: TRBV4-1
size: .
DNA: TGCGCCAGCAGCCTAGGACAGTCCTTAGGAAACACCATATATTTT
CDR3: CASSLGQSLGNTIYF

D: TRBD1
J: TRBJ1-1
V: TRBV28
size: .
DNA: TGTGCCAGCAGCCAGGGGACAGCGGAAGCTTTCTTT
CDR3: CASSQGTAEAFF

D: .
J: TRBJ2-7
V: TRBV3-1/TRBV3-2
size: .
DNA: TGTGCCAGCAGCCAAGATCCCGGGAACCCACTCGGGCAGTACTTC
CDR3: CASSQDPGNPLGQYF

D: TRBD2
J: TRBJ2-7
V: TRBV4-3
size: .
DNA: TGCGCCAGCAGCCAGGGACTATCGTACCCCTACGAGCAGTACTTC
CDR3: CASSQGLSYPYEQYF

D: .
J: TRBJ1-2
V: TRBV27
size: .
DNA: TGTGCCAGCAGCCCGGGACGGCGAAACTATGGCTACACCTTC
CDR3: CASSPGRRNYGYTF